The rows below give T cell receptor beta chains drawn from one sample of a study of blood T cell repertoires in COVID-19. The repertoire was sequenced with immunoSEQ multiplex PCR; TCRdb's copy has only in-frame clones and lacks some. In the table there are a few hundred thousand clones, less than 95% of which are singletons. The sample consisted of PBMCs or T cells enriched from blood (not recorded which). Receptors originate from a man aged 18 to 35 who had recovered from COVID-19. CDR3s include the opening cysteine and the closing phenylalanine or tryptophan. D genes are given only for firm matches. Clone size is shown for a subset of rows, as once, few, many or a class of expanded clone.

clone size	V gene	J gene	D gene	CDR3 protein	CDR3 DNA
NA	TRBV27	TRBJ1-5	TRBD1	CASTPRQGRQPQHF	TGTGCCAGCACCCCACGACAGGGTAGACAGCCCCAGCATTTT
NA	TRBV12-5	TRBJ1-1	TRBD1	CASAPPGQGIAFF	TGTGCTAGTGCACCCCCGGGACAGGGAATAGCTTTCTTT
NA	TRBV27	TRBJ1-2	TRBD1	CASSPRTGYGYTF	TGTGCCAGCAGTCCTCGGACAGGGTATGGCTACACCTTC
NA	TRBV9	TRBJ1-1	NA	CASSVAQENTEAFF	TGTGCCAGCAGCGTAGCGCAGGAGAACACTGAAGCTTTCTTT
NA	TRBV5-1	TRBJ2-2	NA	CASRLLTGDTGELFF	TGCGCCAGCAGGCTTTTAACGGGGGACACCGGGGAGCTGTTTTTT
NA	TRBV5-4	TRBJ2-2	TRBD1	CASSSRTGGGFYTGELFF	TGTGCCAGCAGCTCGCGGACAGGGGGCGGTTTTTACACCGGGGAGCTGTTTTTT
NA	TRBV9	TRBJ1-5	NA	CASSRLGGNQPQHF	TGTGCCAGCAGCCGCCTAGGGGGCAATCAGCCCCAGCATTTT
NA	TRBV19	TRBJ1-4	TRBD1	CASSTGTGRREKLFF	TGTGCCAGTAGCACCGGGACAGGGAGGCGGGAAAAACTGTTTTTT
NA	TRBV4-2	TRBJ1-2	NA	CASSQEMGGLGYGYTF	TGTGCCAGCAGCCAAGAAATGGGGGGTTTAGGGTATGGCTACACCTTC
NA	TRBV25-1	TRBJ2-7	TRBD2	CASTEGASGPPYEQYF	TGTGCCAGCACCGAAGGGGCTAGCGGGCCCCCCTACGAGCAGTACTTC
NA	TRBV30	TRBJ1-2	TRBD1	CAWREGQGASYGYTF	TGTGCCTGGAGAGAGGGACAGGGGGCAAGCTATGGCTACACCTTC
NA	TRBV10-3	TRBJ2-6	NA	CAISDGGRSGANVLTF	TGTGCCATCAGTGACGGCGGAAGATCTGGGGCCAACGTCCTGACTTTC
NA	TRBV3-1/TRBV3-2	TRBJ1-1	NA	CASSTRDKEAFF	TGTGCCAGCAGCACACGTGACAAAGAAGCTTTCTTT
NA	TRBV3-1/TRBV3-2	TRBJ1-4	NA	CASSQDPRGLTFF	TGTGCCAGCAGCCAAGATCCGCGGGGGTTGACGTTTTTT
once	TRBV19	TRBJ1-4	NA	CASSMVQGGRGTNEKLFF	TGTGCCAGTAGTATGGTGCAGGGCGGTAGAGGAACTAATGAAAAACTGTTTTTT
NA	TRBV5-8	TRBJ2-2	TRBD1	CASNKGGWNTGELFF	TGTGCCAGCAACAAAGGGGGCTGGAACACCGGGGAGCTGTTTTTT
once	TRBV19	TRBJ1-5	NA	CASISGFNQPQHF	TGTGCCAGTATTTCAGGGTTCAATCAGCCCCAGCATTTT
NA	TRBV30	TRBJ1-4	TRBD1	CAWAGGANEKLFF	TGTGCCTGGGCAGGGGGCGCGAATGAAAAACTGTTTTTT
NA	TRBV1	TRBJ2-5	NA	CTSPTEQETQYF	TGCACCAGCCCTACGGAGCAAGAGACCCAGTACTTC
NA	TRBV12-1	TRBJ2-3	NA	CAVQKKSGKDTQYF	TGTGCCGTTCAGAAGAAGAGCGGGAAGGATACGCAGTATTTT
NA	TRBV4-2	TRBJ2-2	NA	CASSQDLLARAGELFF	TGTGCCAGCAGCCAAGATCTCCTAGCGAGGGCCGGGGAGCTGTTTTTT
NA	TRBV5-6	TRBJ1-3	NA	CASSLLQSSGNTIYF	TGTGCCAGCAGCTTGTTACAGAGCTCTGGAAACACCATATATTTT
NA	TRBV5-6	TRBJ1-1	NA	CASSLGRGFNTEAFF	TGTGCCAGCAGCTTGGGTAGGGGATTTAACACTGAAGCTTTCTTT
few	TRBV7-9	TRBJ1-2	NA	CASSLDIKSSGYTF	TGTGCCAGCAGCTTAGACATTAAGTCGTCTGGCTACACCTTC
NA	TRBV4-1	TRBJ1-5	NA	CASSLGGAGIQPQHF	TGCGCCAGCAGCCTCGGAGGGGCAGGGATTCAGCCCCAGCATTTT
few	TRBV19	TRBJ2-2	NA	CASRAGWTGELFF	TGTGCCAGTAGAGCAGGGTGGACCGGGGAGCTGTTTTTT
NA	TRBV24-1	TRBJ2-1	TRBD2	CATSDFGVGRANYNEQFF	TGTGCCACCAGTGATTTCGGTGTCGGGAGGGCGAACTACAATGAGCAGTTCTTC
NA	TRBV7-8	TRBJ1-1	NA	CASSFREATEAFF	TGTGCCAGCAGCTTCCGAGAGGCCACTGAAGCTTTCTTT
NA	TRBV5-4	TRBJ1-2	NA	CASSFGSGSDGYTF	TGTGCCAGCAGCTTCGGCTCGGGGAGCGATGGCTACACCTTC
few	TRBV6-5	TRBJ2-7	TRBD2	CASRAEREGPKQYF	TGTGCCAGCAGGGCGGAGCGGGAGGGCCCGAAGCAGTACTTC
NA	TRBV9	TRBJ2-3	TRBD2	CASSVSTSGGLKATDTQYF	TGTGCCAGCAGCGTATCGACTAGCGGGGGGCTAAAAGCCACAGATACGCAGTATTTT
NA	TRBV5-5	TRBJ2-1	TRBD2	CASSLTSGRVNEQFF	TGTGCCAGCAGCTTGACTAGCGGGAGGGTAAATGAGCAGTTCTTC
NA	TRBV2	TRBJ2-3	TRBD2	CASSKLASGPDTQYF	TGTGCCAGCTCGAAATTGGCTAGCGGCCCAGATACGCAGTATTTT
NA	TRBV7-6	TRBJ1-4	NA	CASSLDFNEKLFF	TGTGCCAGCAGCTTAGACTTCAATGAAAAACTGTTTTTT
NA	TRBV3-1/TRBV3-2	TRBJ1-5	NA	CASSQAGQDQPQHF	TGTGCCAGCAGCCAAGCAGGGCAGGATCAGCCCCAGCATTTT
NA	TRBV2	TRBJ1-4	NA	CASSLTQGRGEKLFF	TGTGCCAGCAGTCTAACACAGGGTCGTGGTGAAAAACTGTTTTTT
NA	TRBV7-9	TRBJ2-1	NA	CASSLLLDYNEQFF	TGTGCCAGCAGCTTACTGCTAGACTACAATGAGCAGTTCTTC
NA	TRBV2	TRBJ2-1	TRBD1	CASKEGTGANNEQFF	TGTGCCAGCAAAGAAGGGACAGGGGCCAACAATGAGCAGTTCTTC
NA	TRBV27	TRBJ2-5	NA	CASSPGPGVIETQYF	TGTGCCAGCAGTCCAGGACCAGGGGTTATAGAGACCCAGTACTTC
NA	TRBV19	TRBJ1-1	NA	CASSIGGLNTEAFF	TGTGCCAGTAGTATCGGCGGGTTGAACACTGAAGCTTTCTTT
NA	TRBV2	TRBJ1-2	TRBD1	CASRSRTGSIYYGYTF	TGTGCCAGCAGGAGTAGGACAGGGTCTATCTACTATGGCTACACCTTC
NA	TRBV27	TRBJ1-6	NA	CASSLPNRNSPLHF	TGTGCCAGCAGTTTACCCAACAGGAATTCACCCCTCCACTTT
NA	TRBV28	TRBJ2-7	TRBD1	CASSLLRQGPYEQYF	TGTGCCAGCAGTTTATTGAGACAGGGACCCTACGAGCAGTACTTC
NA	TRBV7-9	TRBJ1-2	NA	CASSPREGSYALNYGYTF	TGTGCCAGCAGCCCAAGGGAGGGGAGCTACGCCTTGAACTATGGCTACACCTTC
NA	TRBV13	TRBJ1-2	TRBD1	CASSPGTGLSGYTF	TGTGCCAGCAGCCCCGGGACAGGGTTGAGTGGCTACACCTTC